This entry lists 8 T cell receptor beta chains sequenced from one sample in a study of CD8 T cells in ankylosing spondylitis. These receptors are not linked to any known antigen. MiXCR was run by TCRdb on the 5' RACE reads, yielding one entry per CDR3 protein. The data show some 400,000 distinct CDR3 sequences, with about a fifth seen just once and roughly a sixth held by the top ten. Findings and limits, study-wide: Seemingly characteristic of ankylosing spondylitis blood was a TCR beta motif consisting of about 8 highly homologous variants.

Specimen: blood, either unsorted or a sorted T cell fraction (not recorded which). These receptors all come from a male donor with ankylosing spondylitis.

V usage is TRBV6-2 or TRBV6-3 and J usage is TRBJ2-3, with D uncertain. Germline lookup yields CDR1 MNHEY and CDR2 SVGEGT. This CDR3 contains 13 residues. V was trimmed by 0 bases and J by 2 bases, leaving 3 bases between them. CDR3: CASSYSTTDTQYF. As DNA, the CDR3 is TGTGCCAGCAGTTACTCGACCACAGATACGCAGTATTTT.

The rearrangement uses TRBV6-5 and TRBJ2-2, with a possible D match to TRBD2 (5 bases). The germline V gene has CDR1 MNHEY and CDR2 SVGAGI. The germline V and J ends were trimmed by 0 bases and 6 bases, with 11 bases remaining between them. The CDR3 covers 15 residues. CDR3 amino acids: CASSYSQPGSGELFF. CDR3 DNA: TGTGCCAGCAGTTACTCGCAACCGGGGTCCGGGGAGCTGTTTTTT.

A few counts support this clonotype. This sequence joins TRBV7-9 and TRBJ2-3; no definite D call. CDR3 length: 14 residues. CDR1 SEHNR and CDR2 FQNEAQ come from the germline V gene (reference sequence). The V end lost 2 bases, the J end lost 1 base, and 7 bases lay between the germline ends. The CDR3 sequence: CASSLSIGTDTQYF. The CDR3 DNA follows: TGTGCCAGCAGCTTATCCATCGGCACAGATACGCAGTATTTT.

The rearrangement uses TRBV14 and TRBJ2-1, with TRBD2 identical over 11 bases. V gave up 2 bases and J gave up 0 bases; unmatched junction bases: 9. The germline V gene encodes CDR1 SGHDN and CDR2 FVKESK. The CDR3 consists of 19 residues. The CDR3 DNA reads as TGTGCCAGCAGCCAAAGATTGGGACTAGCGGAGGCCTCCTACAATGAGCAGTTCTTC. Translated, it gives CASSQRLGLAEASYNEQFF.

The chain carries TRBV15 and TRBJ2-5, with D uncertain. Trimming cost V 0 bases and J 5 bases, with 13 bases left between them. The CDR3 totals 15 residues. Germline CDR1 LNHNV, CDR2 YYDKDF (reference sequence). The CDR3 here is CATSRDLTIMETQYF. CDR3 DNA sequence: TGTGCCACCAGCAGAGATCTGACGATTATGGAGACCCAGTACTTC.

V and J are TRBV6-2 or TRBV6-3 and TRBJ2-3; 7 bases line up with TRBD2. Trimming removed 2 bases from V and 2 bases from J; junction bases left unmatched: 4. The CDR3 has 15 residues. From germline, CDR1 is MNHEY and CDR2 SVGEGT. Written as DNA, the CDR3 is TGTGCCAGCAGTTACGCGGGGACTAACACAGATACGCAGTATTTT. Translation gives CASSYAGTNTDTQYF.

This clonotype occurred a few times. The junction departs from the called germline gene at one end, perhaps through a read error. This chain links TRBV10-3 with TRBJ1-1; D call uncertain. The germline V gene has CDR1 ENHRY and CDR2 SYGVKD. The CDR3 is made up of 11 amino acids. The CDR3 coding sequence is TGTGCCATCCAGGACTCCGCTGACGCTTTCTTT. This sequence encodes CAIQDSADAFF.

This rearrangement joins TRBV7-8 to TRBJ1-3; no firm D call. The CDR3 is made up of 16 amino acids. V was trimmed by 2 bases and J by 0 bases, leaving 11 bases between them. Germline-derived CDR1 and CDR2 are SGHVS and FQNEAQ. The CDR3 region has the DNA TGTGCCAGCAGCTTATTCACGCGTTTCTCTGGAAACACCATATATTTT. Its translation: CASSLFTRFSGNTIYF.